A single sample gave rise to the 11 T cell receptor beta chains below, sequenced in a study of T-cell reconstitution after alpha-beta-depleted transplantation in children. Unique molecular identifiers were incorporated during preparation of the TCRbeta library. TCRdb itself ran the PCR reads through MiXCR, one entry per CDR3 protein. In the table there are more than 200,000 distinct CDR3 sequences, under 20% of which are singletons. The material was PBMCs, mostly from graft donor cells, obtained 360 days after TCRalphabeta/CD19-depleted stem cell transplant. These TCRs come from a male patient between 2 and 10 years old who had a stem cell transplant for acute lymphoblastic leukemia, so the T cells may come from the graft donor.

This clonotype was picked up a small number of times. The chain employs TRBV6-5 and TRBJ2-1; 9 bases are a match to TRBD1. V shed 2 bases and J 8 bases; nucleotides not matched to a gene: 7. The CDR3 extends over 15 amino acids. Germline assignment: CDR1 MNHEY and CDR2 SVGAGI. The CDR3 region is CASSYERDRVHEQFF. CDR3 nucleotide sequence: TGTGCCAGCAGTTACGAGAGGGACAGGGTCCATGAGCAGTTCTTC.

This clonotype was recorded many times. V gene TRBV5-1 combines with J gene TRBJ2-1; 11 nucleotides match TRBD2. CDR1 is SGHRS, CDR2 YFSETQ, per germline. This CDR3 is built from 14 residues. Trimming cost V 2 bases and J 7 bases; bases outside gene matches: 2. The CDR3 reads CASSLASGGNEQFF. The DNA of the CDR3 is TGCGCCAGCAGCTTAGCTAGCGGGGGGAATGAGCAGTTCTTC.

This clonotype turned up a few times. This chain joins TRBV12-3 or TRBV12-4 and TRBJ2-2, with TRBD1 matching 7 bases. The CDR3 covers 19 residues. Losses at the gene ends were 1 base for V and 4 bases for J; bases not matched to a gene: 15. The CDR3 here is CASSLDLDRESWVTGELFF. The CDR3, as DNA: TGTGCCAGCAGTTTAGACCTAGACAGGGAATCATGGGTCACCGGGGAGCTGTTTTTT.

This chain joins TRBV7-2 and TRBJ1-1; TRBD1 matches at 7 bases. There are 17 residues in the CDR3. The trim removed 2 bases at V and 3 bases at J, leaving 12 bases unmatched. CDR1 is SGHTA, CDR2 FQGNSA, per germline. The CDR3 sequence: CASSLPQGGGWDTEAFF. The CDR3 bases are TGTGCCAGCAGCTTACCCCAGGGGGGGGGATGGGACACTGAAGCTTTCTTT.

This clonotype was seen ten or more times. The chain uses TRBV6-2 or TRBV6-3 and TRBJ2-6; tentatively, D is TRBD1 (6 bases). Germline-derived CDR1 and CDR2 are MNHEY and SVGEGT. This CDR3 contains 15 residues. Between the trimmed V and J ends, which lost 5 bases and 4 bases, there was a span of 12 bases. The CDR3 region has the DNA TGTGCCAGCAGTCAGGGGAGTCTGGGGGCCAACGTCCTGACTTTC. It specifies CASSQGSLGANVLTF.

The chain employs TRBV7-2 and TRBJ1-1, with D hard to call. Between the trimmed V and J ends, which lost 5 bases and 6 bases, there was a span of 16 bases. Germline loops: CDR1 SGHTA, CDR2 FQGNSA. The CDR3 spans 14 residues. This CDR3 reads CASSPGVSIPEAFF. CDR3 coding DNA: TGTGCCAGCAGCCCAGGAGTTAGCATCCCTGAAGCTTTCTTT. The full variable domain, its missing parts supplied by reference TRBV7-2 and TRBJ1-1, is GAGVSQSPSNKVTEKGKDVELRCDPISGHTALYWYRQSLGQGLEFLIYFQGNSAPDKSGLPSDRFSAERTGGSVSTLTIQRTQQEDSAVYLCASSPGVSIPEAFFGQGTRLTVV.

Only a few counts were recorded for this clonotype. The gene calls are TRBV7-2 and TRBJ2-4; weak D call: TRBD2 (6 bases). Germline CDR1 SGHTA, CDR2 FQGNSA. Between the trimmed V and J ends, which lost 4 bases and 7 bases, there was a span of 17 bases. The CDR3 covers 15 residues. The CDR3 loop reads CASSSGTGVTNIQYF. The CDR3, as DNA: TGTGCCAGCAGCTCGGGGACGGGAGTAACGAACATTCAGTACTTC.

This rearrangement joins TRBV5-1 to TRBJ2-2, with D hard to call. The CDR3 extends over 13 amino acids. CDR1 and CDR2 (germline): SGHRS, YFSETQ. Trimming shortened V by 4 bases and J by 7 bases, and 11 bases separated the two germline ends. The CDR3: CASSLTGVGELFF. DNA of the CDR3: TGCGCCAGCAGCCTCACTGGTGTCGGGGAGCTGTTTTTT.

This chain connects TRBV12-3 or TRBV12-4 to TRBJ2-7, with no clear D. V lost 6 bases and J lost 6, with 21 bases in between. This CDR3 has 15 residues. The chain's CDR3 is CASSLRVPLKGEQYF. For the CDR3, the DNA is TGTGCCAGCAGCCTGAGAGTCCCATTGAAGGGCGAGCAGTACTTC.

J is TRBJ1-1 and V is TRBV11-2, with 7 bases identical to TRBD1. V lost 6 bases to trimming and J lost 1 base; unmatched junction nucleotides: 8. CDR3 size: 15 residues. The germline V gene has CDR1 SGHAT and CDR2 FQNNGV. The CDR3 DNA follows: TGTGCCAGCAGGCGGGCCAAGGGGGCGAACACTGAAGCTTTCTTT. Protein: CASRRAKGANTEAFF.

The J gene is TRBJ2-2, the V gene TRBV9; 7 bases fit TRBD2. The germline gives CDR1 SGDLS, CDR2 YYNGEE. The CDR3 extends over 15 amino acids. Unmatched junction bases numbered 11, after V lost 4 bases and J lost 8 bases. The CDR3 DNA reads TGTGCCAGCAGCACACGGGACTACCAAGGGGGGGAGCTGTTTTTT. Protein product: CASSTRDYQGGELFF.